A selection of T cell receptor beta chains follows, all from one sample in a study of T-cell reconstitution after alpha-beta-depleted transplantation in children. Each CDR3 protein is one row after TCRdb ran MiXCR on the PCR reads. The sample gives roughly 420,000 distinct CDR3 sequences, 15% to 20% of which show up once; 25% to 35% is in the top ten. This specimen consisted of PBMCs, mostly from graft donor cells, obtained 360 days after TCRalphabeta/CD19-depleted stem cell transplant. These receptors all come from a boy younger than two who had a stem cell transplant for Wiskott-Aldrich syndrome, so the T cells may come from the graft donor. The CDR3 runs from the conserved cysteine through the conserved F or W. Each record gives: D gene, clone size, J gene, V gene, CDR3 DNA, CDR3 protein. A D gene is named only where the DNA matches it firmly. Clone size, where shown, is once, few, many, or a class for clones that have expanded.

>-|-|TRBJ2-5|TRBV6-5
TGTGCCAGCAGTTACTTACCTCGGGGCCCGTACCAAGAGACCCAGTACTTC
CASSYLPRGPYQETQYF
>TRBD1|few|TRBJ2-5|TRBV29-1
TGCAGCGTTGACTCCGGACAGGGGAAAGAGACCCAGTACTTC
CSVDSGQGKETQYF
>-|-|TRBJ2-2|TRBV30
TGTGCCTGGACCCCCGAGGGCAGAATCTTGGGGGCCGGGGAGCTGTTTTTT
CAWTPEGRILGAGELFF
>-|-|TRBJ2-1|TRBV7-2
TGTGCCAGCAGCTTAGAAAGAAACTCCTACAATGAGCAGTTCTTC
CASSLERNSYNEQFF
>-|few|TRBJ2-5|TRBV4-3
TGCGCCAGCAGCCAGTCGGGGGAAGAGACCCAGTACTTC
CASSQSGEETQYF
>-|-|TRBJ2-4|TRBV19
TGTGCCAGTAGTCGCGCGTCCTGGAGCTCCCACATTCAGTACTTC
CASSRASWSSHIQYF
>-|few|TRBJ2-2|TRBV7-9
TGTGCCAGCAGCCACTTCTCAAAGAACACCGGGGAGCTGTTTTTT
CASSHFSKNTGELFF
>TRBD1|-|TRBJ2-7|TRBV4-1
TGCGCCAGCAGCAGATCAGGACAGGGGTCCTACGAGCAGTACTTC
CASSRSGQGSYEQYF
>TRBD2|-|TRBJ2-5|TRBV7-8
TGTGCCAGCAGCCGTTCAAAGCTGACTAGCCGACACCAAGAGACCCAGTACTTC
CASSRSKLTSRHQETQYF
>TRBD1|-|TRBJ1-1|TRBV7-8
TGTGCCAGCAGCTTAGACCAGGGGGCTGGAGCTTTCTTT
CASSLDQGAGAFF
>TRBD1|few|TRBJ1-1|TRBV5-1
TGCGCCAGCCGCTATCAGGGGGCGGCGGGCACTGAAGCTTTCTTT
CASRYQGAAGTEAFF
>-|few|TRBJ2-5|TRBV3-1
TGTGCCAGCAGCCAAGATCTGAGGGGGGCACAAGAGACCCAGTACTTC
CASSQDLRGAQETQYF
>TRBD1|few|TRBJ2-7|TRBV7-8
TGTGCCAGCAGCTTAGCCGGGACAGGGTTTGAGCAGTACTTC
CASSLAGTGFEQYF
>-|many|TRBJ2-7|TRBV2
TGTGCCAGCTCACGGACCAGCTCCTACGAGCAGTACTTC
CASSRTSSYEQYF